Below are 29 T cell receptor beta chains sequenced from a single sample in a study of response to subunit inactivated influenza vaccine. TCRdb redid the calling of the RT-PCR reads with MiXCR, one entry per CDR3 protein. The repertoire consists of 450,000 to 700,000 distinct CDR3 sequences, with 14% occurring once and the leading ten covering around 10%. The sample here was PBMCs from blood, taken about 11 days after vaccination. These receptors were taken from a man in his fifties who received an inactivated influenza vaccine.

This clonotype turned up a few times. The chain links TRBV3-1 to TRBJ1-2, with D possibly being TRBD1 (6 bases). There are 16 residues in the CDR3. V was trimmed by 4 bases and J by 1 base, leaving 16 bases between them. In germline, CDR1 is LGHDT, CDR2 YNNKEL (reference sequence). CDR3 nucleotide sequence: TGTGCCAGCAGCCCGGTGGACAGCCTCGTTAACTATGGCTACACCTTC. Its translation: CASSPVDSLVNYGYTF.

Only a few counts were recorded for this clonotype. The chain couples TRBV4-2 to TRBJ1-1; D remains ambiguous. The CDR3 totals 14 residues. The ends were cut back, 0 bases at V and 1 base at J, with 6 bases in the middle. Germline V lookup: CDR1 LGHNA, CDR2 YNFKEQ. CDR3 sequence: CASSQDFENTEAFF. The CDR3 bases are TGTGCCAGCAGCCAAGATTTCGAGAACACTGAAGCTTTCTTT.

This clonotype has a handful of counts. This sequence joins TRBV10-3 and TRBJ1-1; TRBD1 agrees at 8 bases. J lost 4 bases, V lost 4 bases, and 8 bases had no gene match. Germline V lookup: CDR1 ENHRY, CDR2 SYGVKD. The CDR3 extends over 15 amino acids. The CDR3 spells CAISGTGTLTTEAFF. CDR3 DNA: TGTGCCATCAGTGGGACAGGGACCTTGACCACTGAAGCTTTCTTT.

The CDR3 sequence: CASGRDRGIGSSYEQYF. The CDR3 DNA reads TGTGCCAGCGGCCGGGACAGGGGTATAGGGAGCTCCTACGAGCAGTACTTC. This chain connects TRBV4-2 to TRBJ2-7; 10 nucleotides match TRBD1. There are 17 residues in the CDR3. V dropped 8 bases and J dropped 0; count of bases not matched to a gene: 13. From germline, CDR1 is LGHNA and CDR2 YNFKEQ.

This sequence joins TRBV6-2 or TRBV6-3 and TRBJ2-1; a weak D match, TRBD2 (5 bases). V was shortened by 5 bases and J by 1 base, with 12 bases between the two germline ends. Per the germline V gene, CDR1 is MNHEY and CDR2 is SVGEGT. The CDR3 is 15 residues long. This CDR3 is CASSSGPLSYNEQFF. In DNA, the CDR3 is TGTGCCAGCAGTAGCGGACCACTTTCCTACAATGAGCAGTTCTTC.

The chain carries TRBV19 and TRBJ2-4, with 7 bases matching TRBD2. This CDR3 has 14 amino acids. V shed 5 bases, J shed 6 bases, and the junction held 7 bases outside the gene matches. Germline CDR1 is LNHDA and CDR2 is SQIVND (reference sequence). The CDR3 loop is CASSFGLGRNIQYF. The CDR3 DNA reads TGTGCCAGTAGTTTCGGACTAGGACGAAACATTCAGTACTTC.

This clonotype occurred a few times. The chain carries TRBV20-1 and TRBJ1-1; TRBD1 matches at 7 bases. V gave up 3 bases and J gave up 0 bases; unmatched junction bases: 4. CDR3 length: 14 amino acids. Germline V CDR1 and CDR2: DFQATT, SNEGSKA (reference sequence). CDR3 residues: CSARLGQMNTEAFF. The DNA of the CDR3 is TGCAGTGCTAGGCTGGGACAGATGAACACTGAAGCTTTCTTT.

This clonotype was detected only a few times. DNA for the CDR3: TGTGCCAGCAGTGAAACGGCGGGAGCGTATACGCAGTATTTT. Protein sequence: CASSETAGAYTQYF. The V gene is TRBV6-1, the J gene TRBJ2-3, with TRBD2 matching over 7 bases. Germline CDR1 and CDR2: MNHNS and SASEGT. V gave up 2 bases and J gave up 7 bases; unmatched junction bases: 6. The CDR3 consists of 14 residues.

In this sample, this clonotype turned up a few times. The chain uses TRBV3-1 and TRBJ2-1; TRBD1 agrees at 10 bases. The CDR3 is 14 amino acids. The germline gives CDR1 LGHDT, CDR2 YNNKEL (reference sequence). The junction had 5 bases not matched to a gene; V was cut back by 5 bases and J by 7 bases. In nucleotides, the CDR3 is TGTGCCAGCAGCGGCCGGGACAGGGGTAATGAGCAGTTCTTC. The encoded protein is CASSGRDRGNEQFF.

The V gene is TRBV30, the J gene TRBJ2-7; TRBD2 aligns across 9 bases. V lost 1 base, J lost 1 base, and 5 bases stayed unmatched. The length of the CDR3 is 15 residues. Germline values: CDR1 GTSNPN, CDR2 SVGIG (reference sequence). The CDR3 region is CAWSGSGGSSYEQYF. The CDR3 bases are TGTGCCTGGAGTGGAAGCGGGGGGTCTTCCTACGAGCAGTACTTC.

This sequence joins TRBV20-1 and TRBJ1-5; D possibly corresponds to TRBD1 (5 bases). The CDR3 spans 13 residues. Germline assignment: CDR1 DFQATT and CDR2 SNEGSKA (reference sequence). The CDR3 DNA follows: TGCAGCCTAACCCTGGGGGGGAATCAGCCCCAGCATTTT. It translates to CSLTLGGNQPQHF.

The V and J genes are TRBV12-3 or TRBV12-4 and TRBJ2-2; TRBD2 matches 10 bases. V was clipped by 6 bases and J by 7 bases; unmatched bases: 8. CDR3 length equals 15 residues. The CDR3 DNA follows: TGTGCCAGCAGCCCTGGGGGGACTAGCGTCGGGGAGCTGTTTTTT. The encoded protein is CASSPGGTSVGELFF.

There are a few counts of this clonotype. The CDR3 protein is CASRFSQGGGSPLHF. Here the CDR3 DNA reads TGTGCCAGCAGATTTTCACAGGGAGGCGGATCACCCCTCCACTTT. The rearrangement uses TRBV6-1 and TRBJ1-6; D is perhaps TRBD1 (6 bases). V gave up 6 bases and J gave up 10 bases, with 19 bases separating them. Germline lookup yields CDR1 MNHNS and CDR2 SASEGT. The CDR3 sequence is 15 residues long.

V gene TRBV20-1 combines with J gene TRBJ2-2; possible D gene TRBD2, 5 bases. Germline CDR1 reads DFQATT; CDR2 reads SNEGSKA (reference sequence). This CDR3 contains 16 residues. Trimming cost V 0 bases and J 4 bases, with 15 bases left between them. CDR3 coding DNA: TGCAGTGCTAGAGATGGGTCGACACGGGGCACCGGGGAGCTGTTTTTT. This gives the protein CSARDGSTRGTGELFF.

This clonotype was recorded a few times. The gene calls are TRBV6-8 and TRBJ2-3, with 10 bases lining up with TRBD2. This CDR3 has 15 amino acids. CDR1 MNHGY and CDR2 SAAAGT come from the germline V gene. With 8 bases clipped from V and 6 bases from J, the junction kept 11 bases outside the gene matches. This CDR3 is CASRQAGGPGDTQYF. CDR3 DNA: TGTGCCAGCCGCCAAGCGGGAGGGCCGGGTGATACGCAGTATTTT.

The rearrangement uses TRBV5-1 and TRBJ2-7; D perhaps matches TRBD2 (6 bases). The CDR3 has 14 amino acids. Germline V gene lookup returns CDR1 SGHRS and CDR2 YFSETQ. The ends were cut back, 0 bases at V and 4 bases at J, with 11 bases in the middle. CDR3 DNA: TGCGCCAGCAGCTTGGCGCGGGCGGGGTACGAGCAGTACTTC. It codes for CASSLARAGYEQYF.

The gene calls are TRBV7-9 and TRBJ2-1; D not resolved. From germline, CDR1 is SEHNR and CDR2 FQNEAQ (reference sequence). The CDR3 is 12 amino acids. V lost 10 bases and J lost 6, with 13 bases in between. The CDR3 region is CATRIVANEQFF. CDR3 coding DNA: TGTGCCACCCGGATAGTGGCCAATGAGCAGTTCTTC.

This clonotype was recorded a few times. This chain links TRBV24-1 with TRBJ2-2; no clear D. Germline CDR1 is KGHDR and CDR2 is SFDVKD. V was cut by 2 bases and J by 0 bases, with 6 bases left in between. The CDR3 runs to 15 residues. The CDR3 protein is CATSDYSANTGELFF. CDR3 sequence (DNA): TGTGCCACCAGTGATTATAGTGCGAACACCGGGGAGCTGTTTTTT.

This clonotype was found a few times. The chain joins TRBV9 to TRBJ2-3, with TRBD2 matching 12 bases. The germline V gene has CDR1 SGDLS and CDR2 YYNGEE. The CDR3 has 17 residues. V shed 4 bases, J shed 7 bases, and the junction held 13 bases outside the gene matches. For the CDR3, the DNA is TGTGCCAGCAGCCCCTCCTCTAGCGGGGGGGCCTCATATACGCAGTATTTT. Residues: CASSPSSSGGASYTQYF.

This clonotype was detected a few times. The chain is built from TRBV7-9 and TRBJ2-1; 12 bases match TRBD2. After removal of 3 bases from V and 9 bases from J, the junction contained 6 bases not matched to a gene. CDR3 length: 15 amino acids. CDR1 is SEHNR, CDR2 FQNEAQ, per germline (reference sequence). This chain's CDR3 is CASSFLAGGPGEQFF. CDR3 in DNA: TGTGCCAGCAGCTTTCTAGCGGGAGGGCCGGGTGAGCAGTTCTTC.

There are a few counts of this clonotype. The final CDR3 position lacks the conserved phenylalanine or tryptophan, pointing to a likely read error. The rearrangement joins TRBV7-9 to TRBJ2-1; TRBD1 matches at 10 bases. CDR1 and CDR2 (germline): SEHNR, FQNEAQ (reference sequence). V lost 5 bases, J lost 2 bases, and 6 bases stayed unmatched. The CDR3 is 16 amino acids. CDR3 bases: TGTGCCAGCAGCGGCCCGGGACAGGGGACCTACAATGAGCAGTTCCTC. It translates to CASSGPGQGTYNEQFL.

This clonotype was seen at least ten times. The chain carries TRBV10-2 and TRBJ1-1; D remains ambiguous. Deletions cut 3 bases from V and 1 base from J, with 9 bases between. The CDR3 has 14 residues. CDR1 and CDR2 (germline): WSHSY, SAAADI. CDR3 loop: CASSDDLSNTEAFF. The CDR3 DNA is TGCGCCAGCAGTGATGACCTTTCGAACACTGAAGCTTTCTTT.

The rearrangement joins TRBV12-3 or TRBV12-4 to TRBJ2-7; the match to TRBD1 covers 7 bases. The CDR3 is made up of 14 amino acids. After removal of 5 bases from V and 5 bases from J, the junction contained 9 bases not matched to a gene. The CDR3 loop reads CASSADRDRHEQYF. The CDR3 nucleotides read TGTGCCAGCAGTGCAGACAGGGATCGGCACGAGCAGTACTTC.

This chain joins TRBV2 and TRBJ2-7; 9 bases match TRBD1. CDR3 length equals 15 residues. The V and J ends lost 2 bases and 5 bases, in that order; junction bases with no gene match: 7. The germline V gene has CDR1 SNHLY and CDR2 FYNNEI. The chain's CDR3 is CASSELGQGANEQYF. In DNA, the CDR3 is TGTGCCAGCAGTGAACTGGGACAGGGTGCCAACGAGCAGTACTTC.

The chain recombines TRBV7-2 with TRBJ1-6, with D possibly TRBD1 on 5 matching bases. Per germline, CDR1 SGHTA and CDR2 FQGNSA. The CDR3 is made up of 15 amino acids. V was pared by 2 bases and J by 5 bases, with 10 bases between. The CDR3 DNA reads as TGTGCCAGCAGCTTAACAGGAACCAATAATTCACCCCTCCACTTT. It is translated as CASSLTGTNNSPLHF.

This clonotype was found many times. This chain uses TRBV12-3 or TRBV12-4 with TRBJ2-1; D not certain. Trimming removed 0 bases from V and 5 bases from J, with 11 bases in between. The CDR3 extends over 15 amino acids. CDR3 sequence reads: CASSLAQIGNNEQFF. CDR3 in DNA: TGTGCCAGCAGTTTAGCCCAGATAGGCAACAATGAGCAGTTCTTC.

This sequence joins TRBV3-1 and TRBJ2-7, with D perhaps TRBD2 (6 bases). The CDR3 runs 14 residues. Between the trimmed V and J ends, which lost 4 bases and 5 bases, there was a span of 15 bases. CDR1 is LGHDT and CDR2 is YNNKEL in the germline V gene (reference sequence). The CDR3 nucleotides read TGTGCCAGCAGCCTCCCGACTAGAAGGGACGAGCAGTACTTC. Translating gives CASSLPTRRDEQYF.

This clonotype came up many times. The chain has TRBV5-1 and TRBJ2-1; D unclear. The CDR3 length is 15 residues. Trimming shortened V by 0 bases and J by 6 bases, and 13 bases separated the two germline ends. Per germline, CDR1 SGHRS and CDR2 YFSETQ. CDR3 sequence: CASSLGEFLSNEQFF. In DNA form, the CDR3 reads TGCGCCAGCAGCTTGGGAGAGTTTCTTTCCAATGAGCAGTTCTTC.

This clonotype was observed a handful of times. This chain uses TRBV5-6 with TRBJ1-1; D is possibly TRBD1 (6 bases). V was cut by 0 bases and J by 6 bases, with 12 bases left in between. This CDR3 is built from 14 residues. CDR1 is SGHDT, CDR2 YYEEEE, per germline. CDR3 sequence: CASSLGAGDAEAFF. CDR3 sequence (DNA): TGTGCCAGCAGCTTGGGGGCAGGGGACGCTGAAGCTTTCTTT.